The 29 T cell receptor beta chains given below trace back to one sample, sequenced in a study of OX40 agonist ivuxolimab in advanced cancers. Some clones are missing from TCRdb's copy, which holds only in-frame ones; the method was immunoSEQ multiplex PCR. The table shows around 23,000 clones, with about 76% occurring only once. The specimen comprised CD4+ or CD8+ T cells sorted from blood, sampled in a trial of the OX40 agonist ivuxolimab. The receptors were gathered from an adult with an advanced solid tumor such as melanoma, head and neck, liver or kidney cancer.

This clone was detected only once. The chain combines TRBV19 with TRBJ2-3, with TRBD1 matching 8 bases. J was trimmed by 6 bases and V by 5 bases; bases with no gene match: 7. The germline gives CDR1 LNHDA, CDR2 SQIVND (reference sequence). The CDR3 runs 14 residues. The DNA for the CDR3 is TGTGCCAGTAGTCAAACAGGGGGGCCGGATACGCAGTATTTT. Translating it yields CASSQTGGPDTQYF.

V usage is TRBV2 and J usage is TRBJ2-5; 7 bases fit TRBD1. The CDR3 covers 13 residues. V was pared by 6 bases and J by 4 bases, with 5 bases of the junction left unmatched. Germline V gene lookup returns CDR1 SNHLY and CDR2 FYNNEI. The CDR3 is CASRTGFPETQYF. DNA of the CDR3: TGTGCCAGCAGGACAGGGTTCCCAGAGACCCAGTACTTC.

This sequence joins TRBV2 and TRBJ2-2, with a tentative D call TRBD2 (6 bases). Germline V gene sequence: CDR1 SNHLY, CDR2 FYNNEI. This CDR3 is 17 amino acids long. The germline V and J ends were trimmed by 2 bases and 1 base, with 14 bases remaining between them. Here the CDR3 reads CASSEFLLARNTGELFF. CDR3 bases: TGTGCCAGCAGTGAATTCCTTCTAGCGCGGAACACCGGGGAGCTGTTTTTT.

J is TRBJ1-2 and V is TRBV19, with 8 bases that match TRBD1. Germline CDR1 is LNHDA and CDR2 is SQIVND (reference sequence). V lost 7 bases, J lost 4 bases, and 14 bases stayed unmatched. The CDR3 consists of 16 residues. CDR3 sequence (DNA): TGTGCCAGTAAGCCGGGACAGGAGATAATCAGCTATGGCTACACCTTC. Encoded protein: CASKPGQEIISYGYTF.

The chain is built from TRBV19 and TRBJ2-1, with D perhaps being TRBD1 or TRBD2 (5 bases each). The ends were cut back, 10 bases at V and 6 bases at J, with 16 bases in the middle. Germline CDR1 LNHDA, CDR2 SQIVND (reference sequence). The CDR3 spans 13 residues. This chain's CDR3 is CAIRDQSFNEQFF. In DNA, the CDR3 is TGTGCCATCCGGGACCAATCTTTCAATGAGCAGTTCTTC.

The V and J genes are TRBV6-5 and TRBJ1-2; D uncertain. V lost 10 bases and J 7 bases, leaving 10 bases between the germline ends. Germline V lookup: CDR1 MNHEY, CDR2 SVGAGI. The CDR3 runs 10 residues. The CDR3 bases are TGTGCCACCCACGCAGCTGGCTACACCTTC. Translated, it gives CATHAAGYTF.

This chain's CDR3 is CASRGWTLGETQYF. The CDR3 region has the DNA TGTGCCAGCAGGGGCTGGACCTTGGGAGAGACCCAGTACTTC. The rearrangement joins TRBV4-2 to TRBJ2-5, with D unresolved. V was cut by 6 bases and J by 4 bases, with 15 bases left in between. The CDR3 totals 14 residues. Looked up from germline, CDR1 is LGHNA and CDR2 is YNFKEQ.

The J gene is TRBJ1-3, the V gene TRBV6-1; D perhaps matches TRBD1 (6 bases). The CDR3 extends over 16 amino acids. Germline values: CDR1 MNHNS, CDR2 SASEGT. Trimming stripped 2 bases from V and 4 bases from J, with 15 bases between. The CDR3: CASSELPGRGGNTIYF. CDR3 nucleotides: TGTGCCAGCAGTGAACTACCAGGCAGGGGAGGAAACACCATATATTTT.

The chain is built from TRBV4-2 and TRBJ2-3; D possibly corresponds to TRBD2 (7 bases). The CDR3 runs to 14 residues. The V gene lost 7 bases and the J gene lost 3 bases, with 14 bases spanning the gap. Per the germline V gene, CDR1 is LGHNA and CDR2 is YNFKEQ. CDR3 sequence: CASKGGGKTDTQYF. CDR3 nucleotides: TGTGCCAGCAAGGGCGGGGGCAAGACAGATACGCAGTATTTT.

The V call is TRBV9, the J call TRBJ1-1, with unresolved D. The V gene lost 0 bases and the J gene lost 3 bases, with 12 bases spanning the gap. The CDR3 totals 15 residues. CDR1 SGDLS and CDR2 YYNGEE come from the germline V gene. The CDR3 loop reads CASSVASLKDTEAFF. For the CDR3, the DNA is TGTGCCAGCAGCGTAGCGAGTCTTAAGGACACTGAAGCTTTCTTT.

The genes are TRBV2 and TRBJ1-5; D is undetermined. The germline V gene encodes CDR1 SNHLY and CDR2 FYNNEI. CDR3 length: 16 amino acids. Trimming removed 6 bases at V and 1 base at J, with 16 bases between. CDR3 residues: CASRPGPSISNQPQHF. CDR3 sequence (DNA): TGTGCCAGCAGGCCCGGGCCATCCATAAGCAATCAGCCCCAGCATTTT.

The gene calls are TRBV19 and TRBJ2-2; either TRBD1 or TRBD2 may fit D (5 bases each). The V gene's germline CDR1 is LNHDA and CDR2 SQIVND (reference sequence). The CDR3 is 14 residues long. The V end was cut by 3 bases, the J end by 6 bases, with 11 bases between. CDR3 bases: TGTGCCAGTAGTATGACAGACTACGCCGGGGAGCTGTTTTTT. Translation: CASSMTDYAGELFF.

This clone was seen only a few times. CDR3: CASSLYRQADSGNTIYF. Here the CDR3 DNA reads TGCGCCAGCAGCTTATATCGACAGGCTGACTCTGGAAACACCATATATTTT. The V and J genes are TRBV5-1 and TRBJ1-3; TRBD1 might be the D (6 bases). Trimming pared 2 bases from V and 0 bases from J, leaving 15 bases between. This CDR3 is built from 17 residues. Per the germline V gene, CDR1 is SGHRS and CDR2 is YFSETQ.

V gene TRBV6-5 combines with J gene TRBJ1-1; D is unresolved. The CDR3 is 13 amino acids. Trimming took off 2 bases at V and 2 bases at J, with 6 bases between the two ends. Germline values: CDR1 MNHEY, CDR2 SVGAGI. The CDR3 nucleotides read TGTGCCAGCAGTTACGGCGGTAACACTGAAGCTTTCTTT. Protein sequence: CASSYGGNTEAFF.

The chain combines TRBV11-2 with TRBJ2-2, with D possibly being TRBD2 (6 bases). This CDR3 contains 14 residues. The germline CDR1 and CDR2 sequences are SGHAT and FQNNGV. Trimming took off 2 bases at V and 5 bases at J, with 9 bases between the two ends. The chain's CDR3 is CASSLRAGTGELFF. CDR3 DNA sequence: TGTGCCAGCAGCTTACGGGCGGGAACCGGGGAGCTGTTTTTT.

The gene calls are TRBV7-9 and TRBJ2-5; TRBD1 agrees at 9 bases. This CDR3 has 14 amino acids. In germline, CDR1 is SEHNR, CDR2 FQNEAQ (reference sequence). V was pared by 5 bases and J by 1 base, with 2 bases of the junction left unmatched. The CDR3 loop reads CASSRGQGQETQYF. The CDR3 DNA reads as TGTGCCAGCAGCCGGGGACAGGGCCAAGAGACCCAGTACTTC.

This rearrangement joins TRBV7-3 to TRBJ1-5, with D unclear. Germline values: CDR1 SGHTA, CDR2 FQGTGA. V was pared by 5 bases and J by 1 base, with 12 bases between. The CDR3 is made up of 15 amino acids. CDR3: CASSPRGGSNQPQHF. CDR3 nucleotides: TGTGCCAGCAGCCCCCGTGGAGGAAGCAATCAGCCCCAGCATTTT.

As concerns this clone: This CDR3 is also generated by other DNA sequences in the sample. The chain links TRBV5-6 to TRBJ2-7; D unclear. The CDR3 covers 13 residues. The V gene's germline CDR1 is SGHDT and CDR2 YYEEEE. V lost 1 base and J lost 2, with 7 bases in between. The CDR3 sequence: CASSLLAAYEQYF. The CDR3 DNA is TGTGCCAGCAGCTTGTTAGCTGCCTACGAGCAGTACTTC.

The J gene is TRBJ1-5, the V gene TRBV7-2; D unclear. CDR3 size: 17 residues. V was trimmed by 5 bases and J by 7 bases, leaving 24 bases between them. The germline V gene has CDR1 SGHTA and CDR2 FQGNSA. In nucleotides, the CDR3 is TGTGCCAGCAGCCTCCCCTTAGCCGGGCCCTCAAGGCAGCCCCAGCATTTT. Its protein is CASSLPLAGPSRQPQHF.

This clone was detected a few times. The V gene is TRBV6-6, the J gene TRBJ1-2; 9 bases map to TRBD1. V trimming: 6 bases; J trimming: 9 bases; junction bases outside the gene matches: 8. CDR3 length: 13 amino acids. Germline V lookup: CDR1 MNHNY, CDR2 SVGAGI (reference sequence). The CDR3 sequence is CASSRTGGRSYTF. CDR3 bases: TGTGCCAGCAGCCGTACAGGGGGCCGGAGCTACACCTTC.

CDR3 nucleotide sequence: TGTGCCAGCAGCCGACAGGTTCATAATGAAAAACTGTTTTTT. Translating gives CASSRQVHNEKLFF. The chain combines TRBV6-5 with TRBJ1-4; weak D call: TRBD1 (6 bases). This CDR3 is built from 14 residues. In germline, CDR1 is MNHEY, CDR2 SVGAGI. The V end lost 6 bases, the J end lost 4 bases, and 12 bases lay between the germline ends.

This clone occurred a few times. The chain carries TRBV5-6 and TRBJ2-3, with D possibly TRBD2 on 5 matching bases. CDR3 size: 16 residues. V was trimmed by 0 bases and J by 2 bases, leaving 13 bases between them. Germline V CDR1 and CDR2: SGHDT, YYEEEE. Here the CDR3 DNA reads TGTGCCAGCAGCTTGGAAGTGGCGGGCTACACAGATACGCAGTATTTT. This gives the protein CASSLEVAGYTDTQYF.

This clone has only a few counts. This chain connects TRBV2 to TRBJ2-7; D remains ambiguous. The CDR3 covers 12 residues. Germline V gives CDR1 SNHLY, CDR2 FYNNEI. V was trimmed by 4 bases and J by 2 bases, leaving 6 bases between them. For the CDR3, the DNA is TGTGCCAGCAGTGTTACAGCCTACGAGCAGTACTTC. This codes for CASSVTAYEQYF.

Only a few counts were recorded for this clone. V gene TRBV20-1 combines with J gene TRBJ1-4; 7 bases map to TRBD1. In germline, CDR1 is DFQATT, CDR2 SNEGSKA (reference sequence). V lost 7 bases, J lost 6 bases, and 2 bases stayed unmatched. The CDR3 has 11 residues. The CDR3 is CSVRGDEKLFF. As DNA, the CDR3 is TGCAGTGTCAGGGGGGATGAAAAACTGTTTTTT.

The CDR3 protein is CASSQDRGDYKNEQFF. For the CDR3, the DNA is TGTGCCAGCAGCCAAGATCGTGGGGACTATAAGAATGAGCAGTTCTTC. The rearrangement uses TRBV14 and TRBJ2-1; TRBD2 agrees at 7 bases. This CDR3 has 16 residues. Germline CDR1 SGHDN, CDR2 FVKESK. The ends lost 0 bases at V and 7 bases at J; junction bases unmatched: 9.

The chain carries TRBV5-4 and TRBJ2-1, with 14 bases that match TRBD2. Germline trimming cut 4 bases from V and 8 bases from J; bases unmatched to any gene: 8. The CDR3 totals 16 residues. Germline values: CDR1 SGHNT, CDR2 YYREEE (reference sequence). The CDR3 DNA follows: TGTGCCAGCAGCCTGATGACTAGCGGGGGGGCGTATGAGCAGTTCTTC. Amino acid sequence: CASSLMTSGGAYEQFF.

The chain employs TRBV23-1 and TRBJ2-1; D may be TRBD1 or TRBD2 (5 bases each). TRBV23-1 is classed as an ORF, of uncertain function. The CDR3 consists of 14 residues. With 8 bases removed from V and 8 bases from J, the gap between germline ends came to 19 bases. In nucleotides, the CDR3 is TGCGCCAGCGTTGACGAGGGCAGGGCTTATGAGCAGTTCTTC. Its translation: CASVDEGRAYEQFF.

The CDR3 here is CASSPGGGVKNIQYF. The CDR3 DNA is TGTGCCAGCAGCCCCGGGGGCGGCGTCAAAAACATTCAGTACTTC. This sequence joins TRBV7-9 and TRBJ2-4; D possibly uses TRBD1 or TRBD2 (6 bases each). Germline CDR1 and CDR2: SEHNR and FQNEAQ (reference sequence). V lost 5 bases and J 3 bases, leaving 14 bases between the germline ends. CDR3 size: 15 residues.

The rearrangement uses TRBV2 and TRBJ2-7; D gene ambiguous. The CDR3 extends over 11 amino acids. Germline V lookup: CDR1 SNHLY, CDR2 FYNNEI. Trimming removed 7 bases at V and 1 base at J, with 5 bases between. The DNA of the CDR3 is TGTGCCAGCATTACTTCCTACGAGCAGTACTTC. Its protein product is CASITSYEQYF. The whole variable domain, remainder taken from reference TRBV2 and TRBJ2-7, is EPEVTQTPSHQVTQMGQEVILRCVPISNHLYFYWYRQILGQKVEFLVSFYNNEISEKSEIFDDQFSVERPDGSNFTLKIRSTKLEDSAMYFCASITSYEQYFGPGTRLTVT.